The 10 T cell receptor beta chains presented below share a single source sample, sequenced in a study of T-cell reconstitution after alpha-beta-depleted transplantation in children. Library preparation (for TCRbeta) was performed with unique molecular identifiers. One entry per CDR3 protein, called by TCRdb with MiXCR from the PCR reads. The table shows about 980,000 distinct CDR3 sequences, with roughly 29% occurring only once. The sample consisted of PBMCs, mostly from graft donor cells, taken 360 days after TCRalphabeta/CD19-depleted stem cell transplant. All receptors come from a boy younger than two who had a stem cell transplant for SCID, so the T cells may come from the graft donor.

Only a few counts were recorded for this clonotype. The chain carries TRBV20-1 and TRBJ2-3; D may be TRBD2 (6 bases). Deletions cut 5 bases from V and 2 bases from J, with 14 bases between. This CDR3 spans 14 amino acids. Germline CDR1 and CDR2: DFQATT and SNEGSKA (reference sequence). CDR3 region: CSAPLGGNTDTQYF. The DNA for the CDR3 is TGCAGTGCTCCCCTCGGGGGTAACACAGATACGCAGTATTTT.

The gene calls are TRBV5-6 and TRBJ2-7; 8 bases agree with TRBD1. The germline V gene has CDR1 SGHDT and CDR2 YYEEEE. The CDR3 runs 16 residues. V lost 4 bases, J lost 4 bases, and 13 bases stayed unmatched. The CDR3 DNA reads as TGTGCCAGCAGCCGGTTTGCTGGACAGGGATTTTACGAGCAGTACTTC. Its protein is CASSRFAGQGFYEQYF.

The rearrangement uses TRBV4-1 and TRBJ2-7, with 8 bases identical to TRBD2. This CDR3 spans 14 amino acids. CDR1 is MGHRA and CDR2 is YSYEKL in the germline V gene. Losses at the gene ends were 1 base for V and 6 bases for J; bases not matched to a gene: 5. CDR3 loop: CASSQGRGDGEQYF. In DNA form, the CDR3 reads TGCGCCAGCAGCCAAGGGCGGGGGGATGGCGAGCAGTACTTC.

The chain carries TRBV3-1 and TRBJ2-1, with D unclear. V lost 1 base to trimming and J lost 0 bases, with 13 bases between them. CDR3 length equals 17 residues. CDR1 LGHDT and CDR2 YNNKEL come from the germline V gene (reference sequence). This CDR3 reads CASSQGLFSSSYNEQFF. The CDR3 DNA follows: TGTGCCAGCAGCCAAGGCCTTTTTTCGAGCTCCTACAATGAGCAGTTCTTC.

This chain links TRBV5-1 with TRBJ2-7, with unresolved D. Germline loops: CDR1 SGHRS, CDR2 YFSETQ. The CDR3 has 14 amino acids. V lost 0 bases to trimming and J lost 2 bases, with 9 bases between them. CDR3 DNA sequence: TGCGCCAGCAGCTTGGGACCAGCCACCTACGAGCAGTACTTC. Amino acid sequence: CASSLGPATYEQYF.

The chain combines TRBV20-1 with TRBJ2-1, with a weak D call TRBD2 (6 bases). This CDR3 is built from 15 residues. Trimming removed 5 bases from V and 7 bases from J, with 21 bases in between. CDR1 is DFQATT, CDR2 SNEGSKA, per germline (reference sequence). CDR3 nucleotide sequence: TGCAGTGCTCTCGATTATGGGGGTGGGGGGAATGAGCAGTTCTTC. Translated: CSALDYGGGGNEQFF.

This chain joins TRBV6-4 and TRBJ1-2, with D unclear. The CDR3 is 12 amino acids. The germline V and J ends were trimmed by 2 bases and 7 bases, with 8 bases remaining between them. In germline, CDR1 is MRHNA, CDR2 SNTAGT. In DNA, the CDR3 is TGTGCCAGCAGTGACAGGGCTGGTGGCTACACCTTC. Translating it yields CASSDRAGGYTF.

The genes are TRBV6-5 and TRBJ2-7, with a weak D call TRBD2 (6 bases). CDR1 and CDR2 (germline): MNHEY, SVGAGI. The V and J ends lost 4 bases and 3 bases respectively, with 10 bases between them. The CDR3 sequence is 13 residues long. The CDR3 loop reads CASSSGLHYEQYF. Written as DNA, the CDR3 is TGTGCCAGCAGTTCGGGACTCCACTACGAGCAGTACTTC.

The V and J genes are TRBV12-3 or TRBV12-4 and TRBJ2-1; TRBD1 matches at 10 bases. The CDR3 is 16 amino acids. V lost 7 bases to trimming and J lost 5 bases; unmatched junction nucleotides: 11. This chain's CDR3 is CASIMSGQGVHNEQFF. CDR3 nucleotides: TGTGCCAGCATCATGTCCGGACAGGGGGTCCACAATGAGCAGTTCTTC.

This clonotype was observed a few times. The CDR3 sequence: CASSLGEGWNTEAFF. CDR3 bases: TGCGCCAGCAGCCTTGGGGAGGGCTGGAACACTGAAGCTTTCTTT. The chain links TRBV4-1 to TRBJ1-1; no clear D gene. The V end lost 4 bases, the J end lost 1 base, and 13 bases lay between the germline ends. The CDR3 consists of 15 residues. CDR1 is MGHRA and CDR2 is YSYEKL in the germline V gene.